A single T cell receptor beta chain is shown here with its context. Its target is unknown. Expressed TCRB transcripts were sequenced because the entire RNA isolate underwent reverse transcription. Measured with immunoSEQ multiplex PCR; TCRdb has only the in-frame clones, and not every one. This table has hundreds of thousands of clones, roughly 12% appearing once. These data are taken from a study of beta chain features in type 1 diabetes. From germline, CDR1 is MNHNS and CDR2 SASEGT. The CDR3 covers 13 residues. V lost 5 bases and J lost 6, with 14 bases in between. Study results and caveats: Across all four CD4+ subsets, people with type 1 diabetes showed modestly shorter TCRB CDR3s.

The clonotype comes from a man aged 18 to 30 with type 1 diabetes. The chain uses TRBV6-1 and TRBJ2-7; D gene uncertain. Input material: naive CD4+ T cells from blood. The CDR3, as DNA: TGTGCCAGCAGTCCCCAAACAGCCCTCGAGCAGTACTTC. Translated, it gives CASSPQTALEQYF.